This TCR beta chain emerged from a study of beta chain features in type 1 diabetes. Overall study context: Examination spanned 100 million to 130 million sorted cells from all samples.

Study observations and caveats: Across patients, naive, central memory and Treg TCRB repertoires exhibited apparently greater similarity than was observed across healthy donors. TCRB CDR3 length was moderately but significantly reduced in all four CD4+ subsets of Type 1 diabetes patients.

Since all of the isolated RNA was reverse transcribed, expressed TCRB transcripts were what got sequenced. Profiled with immunoSEQ multiplex PCR; TCRdb holds only in-frame clones, not every one. Of fewer than 450,000 clones listed, roughly 13% are singletons. Regarding this clone: Its antigen is still unknown.

The clonotype was recovered from a woman under 30 with type 1 diabetes. Sample: naive CD4+ T cells from blood.

The CDR3, as DNA: TGCAGTGCTAGTGAGTACGAGCAGTACTTC. Protein: CSASEYEQYF. The chain uses TRBV20-1 and TRBJ2-7; D remains unclear. The V gene lost 3 bases and the J gene lost 4 bases, with 4 bases spanning the gap. This CDR3 comprises 10 residues. Germline assignment: CDR1 DFQATT and CDR2 SNEGSKA (reference sequence).